This TCR beta chain originates from a study of T-cell reconstitution after alpha-beta-depleted transplantation in children. This clonotype occurred a few times. The germline CDR1 and CDR2 sequences are SQVTM and ANQGSEA. CDR3 size: 17 residues. V trimming: 5 bases; J trimming: 3 bases; junction bases outside the gene matches: 14. Preparation of the TCRbeta library involved a method that used unique molecular identifiers. One entry per CDR3 protein results from TCRdb running MiXCR on the PCR reads. This sample yields about 400,000 distinct CDR3 sequences, of which just over 20% are seen a single time; 3.8% belongs to the top ten.

The material sequenced was PBMCs from the stem cell graft donor, taken from the stem cell graft. This clonotype was sampled from a human donor who donated a stem cell graft to a child with acute myeloid leukemia. The genes are TRBV29-1 and TRBJ2-1, with TRBD2 matching 9 bases. CDR3 loop: CSVLLAGRPRLYNEQFF. The CDR3 bases are TGCAGCGTTTTGCTAGCGGGGAGACCACGCCTCTACAATGAGCAGTTCTTC.